This T cell receptor beta chain stems from a study of T cells in Graves' hyperthyroidism and ophthalmopathy. The source material, RNA transcripts, was used to amplify TCR beta CDR3 regions. In the first-round RT-PCR of the TCR CDR3, the HTBI primer set was used. TCRdb reanalysed the multiplex PCR reads using MiXCR and keeps one entry per CDR3 protein. The sample lists hundreds of thousands of distinct CDR3 sequences, roughly 46% occurring once. Germline CDR1 and CDR2: KGHDR and SFDVKD. CDR3 length equals 13 residues. The V end was cut by 4 bases, the J end by 7 bases, with 10 bases between. This TCR derives from a woman aged 18-29 years with Graves' hyperthyroidism. The chain recombines TRBV24-1 with TRBJ1-5; D unresolved. Material: peripheral blood or thyroid tissue (not recorded which). The CDR3 region has the DNA TGTGCCACCAGTGAAGCAGCGGGGCAGCCCCAGCATTTT. Residues: CATSEAAGQPQHF.